A single T cell receptor beta chain is shown here with its context. The antigen is undetermined. These data are taken from a study of memory CD4+ T cells and cytomegalovirus serostatus. Across the study: Healthy Belgian adult donors included under ten CMV-positive and some 24 CMV-negative people. Study-wide results and caveats: CD4+ memory repertoires contained about 40% of the roughly 150 reported CMV TCRbeta sequences.

Single viable CD3+CD4+CD8-CD45RO+ cells were sorted as the memory CD4+ T cells. Authors' data handling: Out-of-frame sequences were removed, leaving about 2,300,000 distinct TCRbeta sequences. Assay: immunoSEQ multiplex PCR; the TCRdb copy retains only in-frame clones and omits some. Clone size and V and J calls were adopted from that table, with D and trimming inferred from the DNA. The sample includes 40,000 to 60,000 clones, around 80% of them seen just once. The sequencing input was memory CD4+ T cells from blood. The source is an adult in good health and CMV-seronegative.

CDR3 residues: CASSFLSSGNTIYF. The CDR3 coding sequence is TGTGCCAGCAGCTTTTTAAGCTCTGGAAACACCATATATTTT. The chain carries TRBV5-8 and TRBJ1-3; no firm D call. Germline CDR1 is SGHTS and CDR2 is YDEGEE. The CDR3 consists of 14 residues. The ends were cut back, 2 bases at V and 0 bases at J, with 6 bases in the middle.